The following is a TCR beta chain sequence with its context. Its specificity is not known. These data come from a study of blood T cells in healthy people across ages. Study observations and caveats: PBMCs went unsorted, and a conclusive naive versus antigen-experienced comparison was therefore prevented.

Trimming took off 0 bases at V and 7 bases at J, with 10 bases between the two ends. Germline V gene data show CDR1 as SGHKS and CDR2 as YYEKEE (reference sequence). The CDR3 is 13 residues long. The use of a sample-barcoded 5' primer and a J-beta primer mix characterized a second PCR of 7 to 11 cycles. From the 5' RACE reads, TCRdb called clonotypes with MiXCR, one entry per CDR3 protein. The sample lists about 900,000 distinct CDR3 sequences, 62% occurring once. Sequences were obtained from blood. This receptor was identified in a man younger than 40 in good health. V and J are TRBV5-5 and TRBJ1-2; D uncertain. CDR3 DNA sequence: TGTGCCAGCAGCTTGGATTTGGGCCCTGGCTACACCTTC. The encoded protein is CASSLDLGPGYTF.